The 29 T cell receptor beta chains listed next were all sequenced from one sample in a study of identical twins listed by TCRdb under 2016. To prepare the library, 5' RACE was applied. TCRdb names Illumina HiSeq 2000 as the instrument used. The public reads were quality trimmed at Q25 with fastp and then assembled into clones with MiXCR by TCRdb, keeping productive beta chains. CDR3 protein duplicates are merged, each entry listing the most common genes and DNA. The sample table holds roughly 720,000 distinct CDR3 sequences, of which 15% to 20% were seen once. The ten largest clones add up to about an eighth of the sample. These data are also associated with another study on T cells expressing NK-cell markers.

The sequenced sample was PBMCs. The receptors derive from a young woman in good health.

This chain connects TRBV6-1 to TRBJ2-1; 10 positions match TRBD1. This CDR3 is built from 16 residues. Losses at the gene ends were 6 bases for V and 3 bases for J; bases not matched to a gene: 8. The germline V gene has CDR1 MNHNS and CDR2 SASEGT. CDR3 loop: CASSRPGTGDYNEQFF. The DNA of the CDR3 is TGTGCCAGCAGCCGCCCCGGGACAGGGGACTACAATGAGCAGTTCTTC.

This clonotype was seen at least ten times. Here the CDR3 reads CASSLEENSYEQYF. CDR3 sequence (DNA): TGCGCCAGCAGCTTGGAAGAGAATTCCTACGAGCAGTACTTC. The J gene is TRBJ2-7, the V gene TRBV5-1; no definite D call. The CDR3 loop spans 14 amino acids. Trimming removed 0 bases from V and 1 base from J, with 8 bases in between. Germline lookup yields CDR1 SGHRS and CDR2 YFSETQ.

The chain is built from TRBV5-1 and TRBJ2-1, with D hard to call. Deletions cut 3 bases from V and 1 base from J, with 20 bases between. Germline lookup yields CDR1 SGHRS and CDR2 YFSETQ. The CDR3 spans 18 residues. The CDR3: CASSSTPISMGSYNEQFF. The CDR3, as DNA: TGCGCCAGCAGCTCGACACCCATCAGCATGGGTTCCTACAATGAGCAGTTCTTC.

The chain combines TRBV5-1 with TRBJ2-5; D gene uncertain. Germline V gives CDR1 SGHRS, CDR2 YFSETQ. There are 16 residues in the CDR3. Between the trimmed V and J ends, which lost 6 bases and 2 bases, there was a span of 20 bases. CDR3 sequence: CASNHMAAVQQETQYF. Here the CDR3 DNA reads TGCGCCAGCAACCACATGGCGGCAGTACAACAAGAGACCCAGTACTTC.

This clonotype was observed a few times. The J gene is TRBJ1-2, the V gene TRBV5-1, with a possible D match to TRBD1 (6 bases). V was cut by 0 bases and J by 6 bases, with 6 bases left in between. CDR3 length equals 12 residues. From germline, CDR1 is SGHRS and CDR2 YFSETQ. The CDR3: CASSLDRDGYTF. The DNA for the CDR3 is TGCGCCAGCAGCTTGGACAGGGATGGCTACACCTTC. The full variable domain, completed using reference TRBV5-1 and TRBJ1-2, is KAGVTQTPRYLIKTRGQQVTLSCSPISGHRSVSWYQQTPGQGLQFLFEYFSETQRNKGNFPGRFSGRQFSNSRSEMNVSTLELGDSALYLCASSLDRDGYTFGSGTRLTVV.

The J gene is TRBJ2-1, the V gene TRBV19; 13 positions agree with TRBD2. The germline V gene encodes CDR1 LNHDA and CDR2 SQIVND (reference sequence). This CDR3 spans 16 amino acids. With 6 bases clipped from V and 4 bases from J, the junction kept 6 bases outside the gene matches. The CDR3 DNA sequence: TGTGCCAGTAGAAGACTAGCGGGAGGCCGATACAATGAGCAGTTCTTC. Encoded protein: CASRRLAGGRYNEQFF.

This clonotype came up a few times. The chain combines TRBV20-1 with TRBJ2-1; the match to TRBD2 covers 9 bases. The V gene end was trimmed by 3 bases and the J gene end by 4 bases; junction bases not matched to a gene: 4. The CDR3 totals 14 residues. CDR1 and CDR2 (germline): DFQATT, SNEGSKA (reference sequence). CDR3 bases: TGCAGTGCTAGTAGCGGGAGTGGATACAATGAGCAGTTCTTC. Its protein is CSASSGSGYNEQFF.

The chain employs TRBV12-3 or TRBV12-4 and TRBJ2-1, with TRBD2 matching 11 bases. The CDR3 has 16 residues. J lost 7 bases, V lost 5 bases, and 10 bases had no gene match. The DNA of the CDR3 is TGTGCCAGCAGTCCAGTCACTAGCGGGAGAAGAAATGAGCAGTTCTTC. This encodes CASSPVTSGRRNEQFF.

This clonotype was seen repeatedly, ten times or more. This chain connects TRBV12-3 or TRBV12-4 to TRBJ1-1, with D possibly matching TRBD1 (6 bases). The CDR3 runs to 13 residues. V was shortened by 6 bases and J by 2 bases, with 10 bases between the two germline ends. CDR3: CASSDRINTEAFF. In DNA, the CDR3 is TGTGCCAGCAGCGACAGGATCAACACTGAAGCTTTCTTT.

The chain combines TRBV5-1 with TRBJ2-7; D is undetermined. V lost 3 bases and J lost 2, with 15 bases in between. The germline CDR1 and CDR2 sequences are SGHRS and YFSETQ. The CDR3 covers 15 residues. The CDR3 region has the DNA TGCGCCAGCAGCTCCAGCCGGGCCCAAACCTACGAGCAGTACTTC. This translates into CASSSSRAQTYEQYF.

The gene calls are TRBV7-2 and TRBJ1-5, with 8 bases that match TRBD1. The germline CDR1 and CDR2 sequences are SGHTA and FQGNSA. With 5 bases clipped from V and 2 bases from J, the junction kept 5 bases outside the gene matches. The CDR3 has 15 amino acids. The CDR3 loop is CASSPGQVGNQPQHF. In DNA form, the CDR3 reads TGTGCCAGCAGCCCGGGACAGGTCGGCAATCAGCCCCAGCATTTT. Full variable domain (rest looked up from reference TRBV7-2 and TRBJ1-5): GAGVSQSPSNKVTEKGKDVELRCDPISGHTALYWYRQSLGQGLEFLIYFQGNSAPDKSGLPSDRFSAERTGGSVSTLTIQRTQQEDSAVYLCASSPGQVGNQPQHFGDGTRLSIL.

This clonotype has just a few counts. V usage is TRBV6-1 and J usage is TRBJ2-7; D remains unclear. Germline CDR1 MNHNS, CDR2 SASEGT. The CDR3 is 16 amino acids. V was shortened by 6 bases and J by 2 bases, with 20 bases between the two germline ends. The CDR3: CASSFAASEGTYEQYF. As DNA, the CDR3 is TGTGCCAGCAGCTTTGCCGCCAGCGAAGGGACCTACGAGCAGTACTTC.

The rearrangement links TRBV7-8 to TRBJ2-2; TRBD2 agrees at 10 bases. The V and J ends lost 5 bases and 4 bases, in that order; junction bases with no gene match: 10. This CDR3 region has 17 residues. Germline V lookup: CDR1 SGHVS, CDR2 FQNEAQ. CDR3 sequence reads: CASSPYSSGSLTGELFF. CDR3 bases: TGTGCCAGCAGCCCGTACTCTAGCGGGAGTCTCACCGGGGAGCTGTTTTTT.

This clonotype was seen repeatedly, ten times or more. The chain employs TRBV12-3 or TRBV12-4 and TRBJ2-5; no definite D call. The CDR3 consists of 14 residues. Trimming pared 3 bases from V and 5 bases from J, leaving 13 bases between. The CDR3: CASSFVAERETQYF. The CDR3 DNA sequence: TGTGCCAGCAGTTTTGTGGCAGAAAGGGAGACCCAGTACTTC.

This chain uses TRBV5-1 with TRBJ2-5; 8 bases are shared with TRBD1. V was clipped by 3 bases and J by 5 bases; unmatched bases: 9. Germline values: CDR1 SGHRS, CDR2 YFSETQ. The CDR3 sequence is 15 residues long. This CDR3 is CASSSRDRMWETQYF. Here the CDR3 DNA reads TGCGCCAGCAGCTCCCGGGACAGGATGTGGGAGACCCAGTACTTC.

The chain uses TRBV7-2 and TRBJ2-3; 8 nucleotides line up with TRBD2. Germline CDR1 SGHTA, CDR2 FQGNSA. This CDR3 contains 15 residues. Losses at the gene ends were 7 bases for V and 5 bases for J; bases not matched to a gene: 11. The CDR3 sequence: CASTWRAGGQDTQYF. Here the CDR3 DNA reads TGTGCCAGCACCTGGCGGGCGGGAGGACAAGATACGCAGTATTTT.

This clonotype was detected a few times. The V gene is TRBV28, the J gene TRBJ2-5; D perhaps matches TRBD1 (5 bases). The ends were cut back, 6 bases at V and 0 bases at J, with 17 bases in the middle. This CDR3 has 16 residues. CDR1 and CDR2 from the germline V gene are MDHEN and SYDVKM. CDR3 amino acids: CASSYDSARYQETQYF. The CDR3 DNA sequence: TGTGCCAGCAGCTATGACAGTGCCCGGTACCAAGAGACCCAGTACTTC.

This clonotype was seen a few times. The chain combines TRBV3-1 with TRBJ1-2; no clear D gene. Germline loops: CDR1 LGHDT, CDR2 YNNKEL (reference sequence). This CDR3 region has 14 residues. V was pared by 1 base and J by 0 bases, with 6 bases between. The DNA of the CDR3 is TGTGCCAGCAGCCAAGGGTCTGCTAACTATGGCTACACCTTC. Protein product: CASSQGSANYGYTF. The full variable domain, with the rest looked up from reference TRBV3-1 and TRBJ1-2, is DTAVSQTPKYLVTQMGNDKSIKCEQNLGHDTMYWYKQDSKKFLKIMFSYNNKELIINETVPNRFSPKSPDKAHLNLHINSLELGDSAVYFCASSQGSANYGYTFGSGTRLTVV.

The J gene is TRBJ2-3, the V gene TRBV7-9; D might be TRBD1 (6 bases). Germline lookup yields CDR1 SEHNR and CDR2 FQNEAQ (reference sequence). CDR3 size: 14 residues. V lost 8 bases, J lost 6 bases, and 18 bases lay in between. In nucleotides, the CDR3 is TGTGCCAGCTTATCTACGGAAGGACAGGATACGCAGTATTTT. It specifies CASLSTEGQDTQYF. Drawing the rest from reference TRBV7-9 and TRBJ2-3, the complete variable domain is DTGVSQNPRHKITKRGQNVTFRCDPISEHNRLYWYRQTLGQGPEFLTYFQNEAQLEKSRLLSDRFSAERPKGSFSTLEIQRTEQGDSAMYLCASLSTEGQDTQYFGPGTRLTVL.

CDR3 region: CASSDSVRSQGAGRFF. The CDR3 nucleotides read TGTGCCAGCAGCGATAGTGTCCGGTCCCAGGGGGCAGGGCGGTTCTTC. V and J are TRBV11-2 and TRBJ2-1; 8 positions match TRBD1. Germline V gene sequence: CDR1 SGHAT, CDR2 FQNNGV. V shed 5 bases and J 15 bases; nucleotides not matched to a gene: 21. CDR3 length: 16 amino acids. Together with reference TRBV11-2 and TRBJ2-1, the CDR3 gives the full variable domain: EAGVAQSPRYKIIEKRQSVAFWCNPISGHATLYWYQQILGQGPKLLIQFQNNGVVDDSQLPKDRFSAERLKGVDSTLKIQPAKLEDSAVYLCASSDSVRSQGAGRFFGPGTRLTVL.

This clonotype has just a few counts. The V gene is TRBV11-2, the J gene TRBJ2-5; D is perhaps TRBD2 (5 bases). The ends were cut back, 2 bases at V and 7 bases at J, with 11 bases in the middle. This CDR3 is 13 amino acids long. Germline CDR1 and CDR2: SGHAT and FQNNGV. The CDR3 DNA reads TGTGCCAGCAGCTTAAGGGCCGAGGGGACCCAGTACTTC. This sequence encodes CASSLRAEGTQYF. The whole variable domain, filled in from reference TRBV11-2 and TRBJ2-5, reads EAGVAQSPRYKIIEKRQSVAFWCNPISGHATLYWYQQILGQGPKLLIQFQNNGVVDDSQLPKDRFSAERLKGVDSTLKIQPAKLEDSAVYLCASSLRAEGTQYFGPGTRLLVL.

V is TRBV7-2 and J is TRBJ1-1; TRBD1 is a possible D gene (5 bases). The germline CDR1 and CDR2 sequences are SGHTA and FQGNSA. V was shortened by 0 bases and J by 4 bases, with 12 bases between the two germline ends. The CDR3 consists of 15 residues. CDR3 sequence: CASSLANWGGTEAFF. The CDR3 region has the DNA TGTGCCAGCAGCTTAGCAAATTGGGGGGGCACTGAAGCTTTCTTT.

This clonotype was detected ten times or more. The rearrangement uses TRBV27 and TRBJ2-3; TRBD1 agrees at 8 bases. The CDR3 consists of 15 residues. Germline CDR1 and CDR2: MNHEY and SMNVEV (reference sequence). V lost 2 bases, J lost 2 bases, and 3 bases stayed unmatched. As DNA, the CDR3 is TGTGCCAGCAGTTTAGTCAGGGGGCCCACAGATACGCAGTATTTT. Encoded protein: CASSLVRGPTDTQYF.

This clonotype turned up a few times. CDR3 loop: CAIKGTDTYEQYF. CDR3 nucleotide sequence: TGTGCCATCAAGGGGACAGACACCTACGAGCAGTACTTC. The J gene is TRBJ2-7, the V gene TRBV10-3; 7 nucleotides align to TRBD1. The length of the CDR3 is 13 residues. Trimming took 7 bases from V and 2 from J; bases not matched to a gene: 5. Germline V gene lookup returns CDR1 ENHRY and CDR2 SYGVKD.

The CDR3 spells CSVRSGRATGELFF. For the CDR3, the DNA is TGCAGCGTTCGTAGCGGGAGGGCCACCGGGGAGCTGTTTTTT. The chain carries TRBV29-1 and TRBJ2-2; 11 positions agree with TRBD2. The V and J ends lost 5 bases and 4 bases, in that order; junction bases with no gene match: 3. CDR3 length: 14 amino acids. Germline V lookup: CDR1 SQVTM, CDR2 ANQGSEA.

The chain links TRBV10-3 to TRBJ2-4, with D possibly being TRBD2 (6 bases). Germline V gives CDR1 ENHRY, CDR2 SYGVKD. V lost 5 bases to trimming and J lost 4 bases, with 21 bases between them. CDR3 length: 17 residues. CDR3 DNA sequence: TGTGCCATCAGTACCCAGGAGGGCTATTCTACTAAAAACATTCAGTACTTC. Translated, it gives CAISTQEGYSTKNIQYF.

The chain combines TRBV20-1 with TRBJ2-5, with TRBD1 as a possible D gene (6 bases). From germline, CDR1 is DFQATT and CDR2 SNEGSKA (reference sequence). The CDR3 is made up of 13 amino acids. The ends were cut back, 5 bases at V and 6 bases at J, with 16 bases in the middle. In DNA, the CDR3 is TGCAGTGCTCGTACAGGGTTCGGGAAGACCCAGTACTTC. This encodes CSARTGFGKTQYF.

There are many counts of this clonotype. The CDR3 reads CASSLNGGLNEQFF. DNA for the CDR3: TGTGCCAGCAGCTTAAATGGGGGCTTGAATGAGCAGTTCTTC. This rearrangement joins TRBV7-6 to TRBJ2-1, with D perhaps TRBD1 (6 bases). The CDR3 consists of 14 residues. With 2 bases removed from V and 7 bases from J, the gap between germline ends came to 12 bases. CDR1 is SGHVS and CDR2 is FNYEAQ in the germline V gene.

This clonotype was seen a handful of times. The chain recombines TRBV28 with TRBJ2-7; 8 bases map to TRBD2. The CDR3 covers 13 residues. The germline gives CDR1 MDHEN, CDR2 SYDVKM. The V segment lost 5 bases and the J segment 2 bases; nucleotides outside the gene matches: 2. CDR3 protein: CASSGGGPYEQYF. The CDR3 nucleotides read TGTGCCAGCAGTGGCGGGGGGCCCTACGAGCAGTACTTC.